These T cell receptor beta chains were read from a single sample in a study of Graves' ophthalmopathy and Graves' hyperthyroidism. TCRdb reprocessed the multiplex PCR reads with MiXCR, giving one entry per CDR3 protein. The sample holds over a million distinct CDR3 sequences; about two fifths are singletons and the top ten take roughly 10%. The sequenced sample was peripheral blood or thyroid tissue (not recorded which). These receptors originate from an adult man with Graves' hyperthyroidism. Both conserved end residues are trimmed from each CDR3.

v_gene: TRBV9
CDR3aa: ASTGSSERGELF

v_gene: TRBV14
CDR3aa: ASDIFEQY

v_gene: TRBV4-1
CDR3aa: ASSQVFGYTEAF

v_gene: TRBV7-7
CDR3aa: ASSLDSQYEQY

v_gene: TRBV6-5
CDR3aa: ASSEVFWGRSQPQH

v_gene: TRBV9
CDR3aa: ASSVTPGDNSPLH

v_gene: TRBV11-1
CDR3aa: ASSLTRQDTQY

v_gene: TRBV29-1
CDR3aa: SVERGNPYEQY

v_gene: TRBV2
CDR3aa: ASSEPDIGQITSYEQY

v_gene: TRBV20-1
CDR3aa: SANVLT

v_gene: TRBV19
CDR3aa: ASSIVAGGAGELF

v_gene: TRBV19
CDR3aa: ASSEKTEAF

v_gene: TRBV5-1
CDR3aa: ASSLDGGPGELF

v_gene: TRBV25-1
CDR3aa: ASSTPGTSRNEQY

v_gene: TRBV2
CDR3aa: ASSGEGGQVEQY

v_gene: TRBV5-6
CDR3aa: ASSLEGGGTYEQY

v_gene: TRBV20-1
CDR3aa: SAREAGGPYEQY

v_gene: TRBV15
CDR3aa: ATSRNAGLGQNERLF

v_gene: TRBV19
CDR3aa: ASSMGQPDQPQH

v_gene: TRBV7-2
CDR3aa: ASSERASSEKLF

v_gene: TRBV6-5
CDR3aa: ASSYTGSYTEAF

v_gene: TRBV7-9
CDR3aa: ASSLGGSANEKLV

v_gene: TRBV20-1
CDR3aa: SARSDDTEAF

v_gene: TRBV29-1
CDR3aa: SVGSFGADGYT

v_gene: TRBV7-2
CDR3aa: ASSPAADVAQH

v_gene: TRBV9
CDR3aa: ASSQSGFAEKLF

v_gene: TRBV12-3/TRBV12-4
CDR3aa: ASSLVRGSGERTNEKLF

v_gene: TRBV7-8
CDR3aa: ASSPGTLGEQY

v_gene: TRBV6-6
CDR3aa: ASFPAGLTGELF

v_gene: TRBV6-1
CDR3aa: ASSGRHGSGNTIY

v_gene: TRBV10-2
CDR3aa: ASRTTTYEQY

v_gene: TRBV12-3/TRBV12-4
CDR3aa: ASGQGSRRGYT

v_gene: TRBV10-3
CDR3aa: AISVRQGNYGYT

v_gene: TRBV15
CDR3aa: ATSRVRESYGYT

v_gene: TRBV30
CDR3aa: AWETGGLGNTIY

v_gene: TRBV7-8
CDR3aa: ASSSNRESLPVAGYT

v_gene: TRBV7-2
CDR3aa: ASSGRGGWETQY

v_gene: TRBV5-1
CDR3aa: ASSLTLGRNEQY

v_gene: TRBV10-3
CDR3aa: AINAGQTNSPLH

v_gene: TRBV5-6
CDR3aa: ASSSGTGLSYGYT

v_gene: TRBV10-3
CDR3aa: ASRETQGMRGQPQY

v_gene: TRBV29-1
CDR3aa: SVDGQGVNTEAF

v_gene: TRBV5-1
CDR3aa: ASSWGLGSQETQY

v_gene: TRBV7-9
CDR3aa: ASSLGGSRETQY

v_gene: TRBV7-9
CDR3aa: ASSLATGFTEAF

v_gene: TRBV6-5
CDR3aa: ASSPREGGDTEAF

v_gene: TRBV4-1
CDR3aa: ASSQDRGRRGYT

v_gene: TRBV5-6
CDR3aa: ASSTLGVGRNYGYT

v_gene: TRBV7-9
CDR3aa: ASSFSGAEAF

v_gene: TRBV11-2
CDR3aa: ASSLLGGQVLWEQY

v_gene: TRBV7-9
CDR3aa: ASSFRGLGEQY